This T cell receptor (beta chain) was obtained from a study of blood T cell repertoires in COVID-19. The table came from immunoSEQ multiplex PCR; TCRdb's copy has only in-frame clones and leaves some out. Of some 200,000 clones listed, 84% are singletons. Trimming removed 0 bases from V and 6 bases from J; junction bases left unmatched: 7. This CDR3 is 16 amino acids long. Germline-derived CDR1 and CDR2 are MNHNS and SASEGT. The clonotype originates from a woman aged 45-59 years with active or convalescent COVID-19. The sequencing sample was made of peripheral blood. J is TRBJ2-2 and V is TRBV6-1; 7 bases align to TRBD1. The CDR3: CASSEAQTGAAGELFF. As DNA, the CDR3 is TGTGCCAGCAGTGAAGCACAAACAGGGGCGGCCGGGGAGCTGTTTTTT.